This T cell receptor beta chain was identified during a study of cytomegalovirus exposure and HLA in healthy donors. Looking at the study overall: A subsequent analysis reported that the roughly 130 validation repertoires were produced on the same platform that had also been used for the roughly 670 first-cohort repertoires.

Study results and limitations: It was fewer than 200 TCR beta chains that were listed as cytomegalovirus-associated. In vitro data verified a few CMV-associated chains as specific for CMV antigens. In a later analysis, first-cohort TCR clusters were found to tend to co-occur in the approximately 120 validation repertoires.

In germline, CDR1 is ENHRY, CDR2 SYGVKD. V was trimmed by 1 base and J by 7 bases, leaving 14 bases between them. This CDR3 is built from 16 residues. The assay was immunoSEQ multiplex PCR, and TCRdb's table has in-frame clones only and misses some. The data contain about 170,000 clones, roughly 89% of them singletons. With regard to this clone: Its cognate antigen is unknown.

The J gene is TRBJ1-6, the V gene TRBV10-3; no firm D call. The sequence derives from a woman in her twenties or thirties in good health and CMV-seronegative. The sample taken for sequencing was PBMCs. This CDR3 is CAISEFVSTVNSPLHF. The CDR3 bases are TGTGCCATCAGTGAGTTTGTCTCCACAGTGAATTCACCCCTCCACTTT.